Shown below are 17 T cell receptor beta chains from a single sample sequenced in a study of blood T cell repertoires in COVID-19. TCRdb's table, derived via immunoSEQ multiplex PCR, lists solely in-frame clones and lacks some. There are roughly 200,000 clones in the sample; about nine tenths occur only once, and 3% to 4.5% lies in the top ten. Sequencing used PBMCs or T cells enriched from blood (not recorded which). These receptors came from a woman between 40 and 55 years old with acute COVID-19.

The chain links TRBV24-1 to TRBJ1-2; 7 nucleotides match TRBD1. Germline values: CDR1 KGHDR, CDR2 SFDVKD. The trim removed 3 bases at V and 4 bases at J, leaving 7 bases unmatched. The CDR3 is made up of 15 amino acids. The DNA for the CDR3 is TGTGCCACCAGTGATCCCCAGGCAGGGGGCTATGGCTACACCTTC. This sequence encodes CATSDPQAGGYGYTF.

The V gene is TRBV27, the J gene TRBJ2-1; 8 bases fit TRBD1. V shed 3 bases and J 5 bases; nucleotides not matched to a gene: 6. Germline values: CDR1 MNHEY, CDR2 SMNVEV (reference sequence). The CDR3 extends over 15 amino acids. DNA of the CDR3: TGTGCCAGCAGTTTCTTGGGGACAGGACACAATGAGCAGTTCTTC. This gives the protein CASSFLGTGHNEQFF.

In this sample, this clone turned up many times. The chain carries TRBV10-3 and TRBJ2-7; D possibly corresponds to TRBD1 (5 bases). V shed 4 bases and J shed 3 bases, with 19 bases lying between them. CDR3 size: 16 residues. Germline CDR1 is ENHRY and CDR2 is SYGVKD. In nucleotides, the CDR3 is TGTGCCATCAGTGTCGACAGCCTCTTAGTAAGCTACGAGCAGTACTTC. It yields the protein CAISVDSLLVSYEQYF.

V gene TRBV27 combines with J gene TRBJ2-3; 11 bases agree with TRBD2. With V trimmed by 3 bases and J by 6 bases, 8 bases remained unmatched. Germline V gene sequence: CDR1 MNHEY, CDR2 SMNVEV (reference sequence). The CDR3 length is 16 residues. CDR3 sequence (DNA): TGTGCCAGCAGTTTGACTAGCGGGGTCGCTGGCGATACGCAGTATTTT. It codes for CASSLTSGVAGDTQYF.

This chain connects TRBV5-1 to TRBJ2-3, with 7 nucleotides matching TRBD2. Germline V lookup: CDR1 SGHRS, CDR2 YFSETQ. The trim removed 2 bases at V and 5 bases at J, leaving 11 bases unmatched. This CDR3 has 16 amino acids. DNA of the CDR3: TGCGCCAGCAGCTTCTCCAGGGAGGGGAGAGGAGATACGCAGTATTTT. This gives the protein CASSFSREGRGDTQYF.

The chain has TRBV5-1 and TRBJ2-1; D unresolved. CDR1 and CDR2 from the germline V gene are SGHRS and YFSETQ. The CDR3 spans 14 residues. V was clipped by 2 bases and J by 6 bases, with 12 bases between them. The CDR3 region is CASSLIAVFNEQFF. In DNA form, the CDR3 reads TGCGCCAGCAGCTTAATTGCGGTCTTCAATGAGCAGTTCTTC.

The genes are TRBV11-2 and TRBJ1-2; TRBD1 matches at 7 bases. This CDR3 is built from 16 residues. The J segment lost 4 bases and the V segment lost 1 base, leaving 9 bases of the junction unmatched. Germline V gene lookup returns CDR1 SGHAT and CDR2 FQNNGV. The CDR3 sequence: CASSLVRTGRTYGYTF. CDR3 in DNA: TGTGCCAGCAGCTTAGTGCGGACAGGACGGACCTATGGCTACACCTTC.

CDR3 loop: CASSESRAGTISGQPQHF. The CDR3, as DNA: TGTGCCAGCAGTGAAAGTCGGGCAGGGACTATTTCCGGGCAGCCCCAGCATTTT. The chain recombines TRBV2 with TRBJ1-5, with D maybe TRBD1 (5 bases). CDR3 length equals 18 residues. Deletions cut 2 bases from V and 7 bases from J, with 24 bases between. CDR1 SNHLY and CDR2 FYNNEI come from the germline V gene.

The rearrangement joins TRBV6-5 to TRBJ1-5, with D uncertain. Germline V gene data show CDR1 as MNHEY and CDR2 as SVGAGI. V was cut by 6 bases and J by 0 bases, with 12 bases left in between. This CDR3 is 15 amino acids long. CDR3 nucleotides: TGTGCCAGCAGCCCCGCAGTAAATAGCAATCAGCCCCAGCATTTT. Translated, it gives CASSPAVNSNQPQHF.

This clone was counted a single time. The V and J genes are TRBV28 and TRBJ2-7; 7 bases align to TRBD1. The germline V gene encodes CDR1 MDHEN and CDR2 SYDVKM. J was trimmed by 2 bases and V by 5 bases; bases with no gene match: 9. The CDR3 is 15 amino acids. CDR3 bases: TGTGCCAGCAGTCTCCCCGGGACAGCGGCCTACGAGCAGTACTTC. Translation gives CASSLPGTAAYEQYF. Full variable domain (rest looked up from reference TRBV28 and TRBJ2-7): DVKVTQSSRYLVKRTGEKVFLECVQDMDHENMFWYRQDPGLGLRLIYFSYDVKMKEKGDIPEGYSVSREKKERFSLILESASTNQTSMYLCASSLPGTAAYEQYFGPGTRLTVT.

CDR3 coding DNA: TGTGCTAGTGGTTTGGTCAGGACAGGGGGCAATGCTGGCTACACCTTC. Protein sequence: CASGLVRTGGNAGYTF. V is TRBV12-5 and J is TRBJ1-2, with 11 positions matching TRBD1. The trim removed 0 bases at V and 7 bases at J, leaving 7 bases unmatched. Germline CDR1 is LGHNT and CDR2 is FRNRAP. The CDR3 contains 16 residues.

V gene TRBV29-1 combines with J gene TRBJ1-2; 10 nucleotides match TRBD1. The CDR3 has 15 residues. Looked up from germline, CDR1 is SQVTM and CDR2 is ANQGSEA. Unmatched junction bases numbered 7, after V lost 3 bases and J lost 3 bases. The CDR3 DNA is TGCAGCGTTGAGTACCGACAGGGGGCGGACTATGGCTACACCTTC. This sequence encodes CSVEYRQGADYGYTF.

The chain couples TRBV14 to TRBJ1-1; D gene uncertain. The germline V gene encodes CDR1 SGHDN and CDR2 FVKESK. V gave up 0 bases and J gave up 5 bases, with 13 bases separating them. The CDR3 covers 15 residues. DNA of the CDR3: TGTGCCAGCAGCCAAGAGCACCCGGGGTGGACTGAAGCTTTCTTT. Translation gives CASSQEHPGWTEAFF.

The CDR3 nucleotides are TGTGCCAGCAGCTTGGGGTTCGGTAATGAGCAGTTCTTC. Amino acid sequence: CASSLGFGNEQFF. The chain combines TRBV5-5 with TRBJ2-1; D is unclear. This CDR3 is built from 13 residues. V lost 0 bases, J lost 7 bases, and 8 bases lay in between. In germline, CDR1 is SGHKS, CDR2 YYEKEE (reference sequence).

On this clone itself: The same CDR3 arises from other DNA sequences in this sample as well. The rearrangement uses TRBV2 and TRBJ1-3; D is possibly TRBD1 (5 bases). The V gene lost 2 bases and the J gene lost 4 bases, with 9 bases spanning the gap. Germline V lookup: CDR1 SNHLY, CDR2 FYNNEI. The CDR3 is 14 residues long. The DNA for the CDR3 is TGTGCCAGCAGTGAATCAGGGTACGGAAACACCATATATTTT. As protein: CASSESGYGNTIYF.

This clone has only a few counts. This rearrangement joins TRBV5-1 to TRBJ1-1; D unclear. The V and J ends lost 4 bases and 0 bases respectively, with 19 bases between them. The germline V gene encodes CDR1 SGHRS and CDR2 YFSETQ. The CDR3 sequence is 17 residues long. CDR3: CASSRIELRSMNTEAFF. The CDR3 DNA sequence: TGCGCCAGCAGCCGTATTGAGCTAAGGAGTATGAACACTGAAGCTTTCTTT.

The chain couples TRBV18 to TRBJ2-3; TRBD1 might be the D (6 bases). CDR1 is KGHSH, CDR2 LQKENI, per germline. V lost 1 base and J 8 bases, leaving 16 bases between the germline ends. The CDR3 loop spans 15 amino acids. The CDR3 protein is CASSPQVGGGGTQYF. The CDR3, as DNA: TGTGCCAGCTCACCACAGGTAGGGGGTGGCGGTACGCAGTATTTT.